The 9 T cell receptor beta chains below come from one sample, sequenced in a study of cytomegalovirus exposure and HLA in healthy donors (dated by TCRdb to the late 2010s). Library preparation employed the immunoSEQ multiplex PCR assay. For the multiplex PCR, a mixture combining 60 forward primers for TCR Vbeta segments and 13 reverse primers for TCR Jbeta segments was used. TCRdb obtained this table from immuneACCESS and retained in-frame rearrangements with V and J assigned. These tables miss some clones; where compared with another copy, unresolved V genes account for less than half of the shortfall, and the remainder is unexplained. This sample's listing comprises under 150,000 clones. Jointly, the top ten make up less than 3% of the sample. Sequenced: PBMCs. The receptors shown here come from a man aged 40-49 years in good health and CMV-seronegative.

V usage is TRBV6-1 and J usage is TRBJ2-1; 9 bases are a match to TRBD1. The length of the CDR3 is 16 residues. Germline V CDR1 and CDR2: MNHNS, SASEGT. Trimming removed 2 bases from V and 8 bases from J; junction bases left unmatched: 10. The CDR3 here is CASSEPPGQGGDEQFF. DNA for the CDR3: TGTGCCAGCAGTGAACCTCCGGGACAGGGTGGCGATGAGCAGTTCTTC.

Details on this clone: An end of the junction differs from the germline gene, which may be a read error. The chain carries TRBV5-1 and TRBJ2-7, with D possibly matching TRBD2 (6 bases). Germline V gene data show CDR1 as SGHRS and CDR2 as YFSETQ. This CDR3 region has 15 residues. The CDR3 reads CASSLGGLITYEQHF. CDR3 nucleotides: TGCGCCAGCAGCTTGGGGGGACTGATCACCTACGAGCAGCACTTC.

The chain employs TRBV28 and TRBJ2-7, with 8 bases fitting TRBD1. The J segment lost 4 bases and the V segment lost 4 bases, leaving 9 bases of the junction unmatched. The CDR3 loop spans 15 amino acids. Germline CDR1 is MDHEN and CDR2 is SYDVKM. Here the CDR3 reads CASSSPGQARYEQYF. The CDR3 DNA follows: TGTGCCAGCAGTTCCCCGGGACAGGCCAGGTACGAGCAGTACTTC. Full variable domain (outside the CDR3, taken from reference TRBV28 and TRBJ2-7): DVKVTQSSRYLVKRTGEKVFLECVQDMDHENMFWYRQDPGLGLRLIYFSYDVKMKEKGDIPEGYSVSREKKERFSLILESASTNQTSMYLCASSSPGQARYEQYFGPGTRLTVT.

V and J are TRBV2 and TRBJ2-1; D ambiguous. The CDR3 runs 14 residues. V lost 8 bases and J lost 0, with 11 bases in between. The germline CDR1 and CDR2 sequences are SNHLY and FYNNEI. This CDR3 reads CASSLDPSYNEQFF. Written as DNA, the CDR3 is TGTGCCAGCTCTTTAGATCCCTCCTACAATGAGCAGTTCTTC. The whole variable domain, remainder taken from reference TRBV2 and TRBJ2-1, is EPEVTQTPSHQVTQMGQEVILRCVPISNHLYFYWYRQILGQKVEFLVSFYNNEISEKSEIFDDQFSVERPDGSNFTLKIRSTKLEDSAMYFCASSLDPSYNEQFFGPGTRLTVL.

The genes are TRBV4-3 and TRBJ1-4, with D possibly matching TRBD1 (5 bases). Germline values: CDR1 LGHNA, CDR2 YSLEER. Trimming cost V 2 bases and J 1 base, with 8 bases left between them. This CDR3 comprises 15 residues. This CDR3 is CASSQYQGTNEKLFF. The CDR3 DNA reads as TGCGCCAGCAGCCAATACCAGGGAACTAATGAAAAACTGTTTTTT.

This rearrangement joins TRBV5-1 to TRBJ2-7; TRBD1 aligns across 8 bases. CDR3 length: 14 residues. CDR1 is SGHRS and CDR2 is YFSETQ in the germline V gene. The trim removed 3 bases at V and 4 bases at J, leaving 6 bases unmatched. The CDR3 is CASSSPGQEYEQYF. In DNA form, the CDR3 reads TGCGCCAGCAGCTCCCCGGGACAGGAGTACGAGCAGTACTTC.

V is TRBV2 and J is TRBJ2-5; 10 bases line up with TRBD2. The DNA matches TRBJ2-7 better at its end, which makes the J call doubtful. The germline V gene has CDR1 SNHLY and CDR2 FYNNEI. The CDR3 totals 14 residues. Here the CDR3 DNA reads TGTGCCAGCAGTGCTAGCGGGGGCTCCTACGAGCAGTACTTC. This encodes CASSASGGSYEQYF.

V gene TRBV7-9 combines with J gene TRBJ1-4, with D possibly matching TRBD1 (5 bases). This CDR3 has 14 amino acids. The ends were cut back, 3 bases at V and 6 bases at J, with 11 bases in the middle. Germline-derived CDR1 and CDR2 are SEHNR and FQNEAQ (reference sequence). The CDR3 sequence is CASSFNQGDEKLFF. In nucleotides, the CDR3 is TGTGCCAGCAGCTTTAATCAGGGTGATGAAAAACTGTTTTTT.

The chain uses TRBV5-1 and TRBJ1-1; 7 nucleotides line up with TRBD1. The V gene's germline CDR1 is SGHRS and CDR2 YFSETQ. V was clipped by 5 bases and J by 7 bases; unmatched bases: 14. This CDR3 is built from 15 residues. The CDR3 DNA sequence: TGCGCCAGCAGGGAAGGATCAGGGGGAGCGCTTGAAGCTTTCTTT. This encodes CASREGSGGALEAFF. The full variable domain, in which reference TRBV5-1 and TRBJ1-1 provide the parts outside the CDR3, is KAGVTQTPRYLIKTRGQQVTLSCSPISGHRSVSWYQQTPGQGLQFLFEYFSETQRNKGNFPGRFSGRQFSNSRSEMNVSTLELGDSALYLCASREGSGGALEAFFGQGTRLTVV.